This T cell receptor beta chain emerged from a study of immune cell composition in non-small cell lung cancer. About the research overall: Lung adenocarcinoma or squamous carcinoma made up most tumours. The study, taken as a whole, reports: It was not proven that tumour-reactive clones equal dominant tumour-associated clones. Tumour TCR-beta clonality was not significantly tied to smoking pack-years. Clones >0.5% enriched in tumour were rarer in adenocarcinoma (about 35%) than squamous (around 75%).

Trimming left V 4 bases short and J 2 bases short, with 13 bases between. Per germline, CDR1 SGHRS and CDR2 YFSETQ. This CDR3 is 15 amino acids long. Sequencing used immunoSEQ multiplex PCR; TCRdb keeps in-frame clones, though not all of them. In the table there are nearly 6,000 clones, roughly 87% of which are singletons. In the case of this clone: No antigen is known for it.

Normal lung was taken at the farthest possible site, at least 3 cm from tumour. This chain joins TRBV5-1 and TRBJ1-5; possible D gene TRBD1, 6 bases. The sequencing input was non-adjacent lung tissue. The sequence was obtained from a human donor with non-small cell lung cancer. DNA for the CDR3: TGCGCCAGCAGCCTACAGGGCTTAGGCAATCAGCCCCAGCATTTT. Protein product: CASSLQGLGNQPQHF.